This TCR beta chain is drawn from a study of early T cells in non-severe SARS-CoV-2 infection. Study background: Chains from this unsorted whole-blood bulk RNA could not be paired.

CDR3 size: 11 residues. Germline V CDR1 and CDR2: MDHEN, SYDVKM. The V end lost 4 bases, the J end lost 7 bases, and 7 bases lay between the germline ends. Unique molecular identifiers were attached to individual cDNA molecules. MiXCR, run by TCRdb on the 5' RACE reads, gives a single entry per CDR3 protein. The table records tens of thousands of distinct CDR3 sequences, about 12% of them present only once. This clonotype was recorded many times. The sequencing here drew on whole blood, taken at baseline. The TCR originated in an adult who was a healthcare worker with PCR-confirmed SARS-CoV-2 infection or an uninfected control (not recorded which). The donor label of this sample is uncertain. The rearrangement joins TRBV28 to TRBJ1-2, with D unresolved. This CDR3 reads CASSSNSGYTF. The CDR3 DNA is TGTGCCAGCAGTTCTAACAGTGGCTACACCTTC.